The clone carrying this T cell receptor beta chain has a count of ten or more. Antigen specificity is unknown. V lost 3 bases and J lost 3, with 12 bases in between. Germline assignment: CDR1 DFQATT and CDR2 SNEGSKA (reference sequence). This CDR3 comprises 14 residues. The data are from a study of identical twins. Overall study findings and caveats: Cord blood's abundant beta clonotypes had fewer insertions, unlike memory repertoires. Potential partial confounding of zero-insertion analyses by invariant MAIT and iNKT cells was noted.

Unique molecular identifiers were present on the cDNA, which also gained a universal primer site by template switching. TCRdb independently ran MiXCR on the 5' RACE reads; one entry per CDR3 protein. Of about 700,000 distinct CDR3 sequences listed, under 9% are singletons. These same records also appear under a second study, on yellow fever vaccine responses in identical twins.

The clonotype originates from a young woman in good health. The chain couples TRBV20-1 to TRBJ1-5; tentative D call: TRBD1 (6 bases). Source material: PBMCs. CDR3 loop: CSARGARPNQPQHF. In DNA, the CDR3 is TGCAGTGCTAGGGGGGCCAGGCCCAATCAGCCCCAGCATTTT.